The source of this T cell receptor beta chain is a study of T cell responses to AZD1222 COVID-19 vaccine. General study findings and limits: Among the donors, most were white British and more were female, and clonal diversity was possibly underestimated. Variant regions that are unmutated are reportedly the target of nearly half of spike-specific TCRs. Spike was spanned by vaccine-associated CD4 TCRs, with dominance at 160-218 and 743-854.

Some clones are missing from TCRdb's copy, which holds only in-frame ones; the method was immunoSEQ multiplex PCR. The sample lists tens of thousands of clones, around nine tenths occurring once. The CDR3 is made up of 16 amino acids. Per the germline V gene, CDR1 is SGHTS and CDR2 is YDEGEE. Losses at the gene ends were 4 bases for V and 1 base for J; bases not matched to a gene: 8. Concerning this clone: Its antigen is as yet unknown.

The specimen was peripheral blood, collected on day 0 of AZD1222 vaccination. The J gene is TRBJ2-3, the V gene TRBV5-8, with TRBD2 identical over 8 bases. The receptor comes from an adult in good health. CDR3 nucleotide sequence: TGTGCCAGCAGCGACTACCGGGAGGGACGCACAGATACGCAGTATTTT. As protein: CASSDYREGRTDTQYF.